This passage covers 6 T cell receptor beta chains from one sample sequenced in a study of Tregs in tolerant kidney transplant recipients. Only in-frame clones appear in the TCRdb table, and some are missing; sequencing was by immunoSEQ multiplex PCR. The data show about 56,000 clones, 80% to 90% seen once. The material sequenced was CD4+ T cells from blood. The receptors stem from a human donor in good health.

This clone has only one observation. The gene calls are TRBV7-9 and TRBJ2-1; 7 bases line up with TRBD1. This CDR3 contains 12 residues. V shed 1 base, J shed 14 bases, and the junction held 5 bases outside the gene matches. Germline V gene sequence: CDR1 SEHNR, CDR2 FQNEAQ (reference sequence). CDR3 loop: CASSLVRQGEFF. The CDR3 nucleotides read TGTGCCAGCAGCTTAGTTCGACAGGGCGAGTTCTTC.

The V call is TRBV2, the J call TRBJ2-5; TRBD2 agrees at 9 bases. The J call is uncertain, as TRBJ2-7 better fits the DNA end. The germline gives CDR1 SNHLY, CDR2 FYNNEI. The CDR3 is 12 residues long. The CDR3 DNA is TGTGCCAGCAAGAGGCGGGAGGGCGAGCAGTACTTC. Translation gives CASKRREGEQYF.

The V and J genes are TRBV11-2 and TRBJ2-1, with D unclear. Germline loops: CDR1 SGHAT, CDR2 FQNNGV. V was shortened by 0 bases and J by 10 bases, with 13 bases between the two germline ends. This CDR3 contains 14 residues. The CDR3 nucleotides are TGTGCCAGCAGCTTAGAGCCTAGTGGGGTGGAGCAGTTCTTC. It codes for CASSLEPSGVEQFF.

The rearrangement joins TRBV9 to TRBJ2-3; no clear D. Trimming removed 0 bases at V and 9 bases at J, with 11 bases between. Germline assignment: CDR1 SGDLS and CDR2 YYNGEE. The CDR3 length is 13 residues. The CDR3 DNA follows: TGTGCCAGCAGCGTAGGGGGTACTGGGACGCAGTATTTT. This encodes CASSVGGTGTQYF.

This clone has at least ten counts. This sample also contains other DNA sequences that code for the same CDR3. The V and J genes are TRBV29-1 and TRBJ2-7, with 15 bases lining up with TRBD2. There are 14 residues in the CDR3. The trim removed 7 bases at V and 1 base at J, leaving 2 bases unmatched. Germline V CDR1 and CDR2: SQVTM, ANQGSEA. CDR3 sequence: CSGGTSGRSYEQYF. The CDR3 bases are TGCAGCGGCGGGACTAGCGGGAGGTCCTACGAGCAGTACTTC.

The chain is built from TRBV7-6 and TRBJ2-7; D tentatively fits TRBD1 or TRBD2 (5 bases each). Trimming removed 5 bases from V and 3 bases from J, with 20 bases in between. CDR1 is SGHVS, CDR2 FNYEAQ, per germline. CDR3 length: 16 amino acids. The CDR3 here is CASSRYARDGLYEQYF. CDR3 coding DNA: TGTGCCAGCAGCCGCTATGCCCGGGACGGACTCTACGAGCAGTACTTC.